One T cell receptor (beta chain) is described in this entry. Its specificity is not known. These data come from a study of T cells in Graves' hyperthyroidism and ophthalmopathy. The study's findings and limits: Stable hyperthyroidism was separated from ophthalmopathy by a model based on 13 V-J features.

Amplified TCR beta CDR3 regions derived from RNA transcripts. TCR CDR3 regions were first amplified by RT-PCR with HTBI primers. From the multiplex PCR reads, TCRdb called clonotypes with MiXCR, one entry per CDR3 protein. The profile shows more than 500,000 distinct CDR3 sequences, around 42% of them singletons. The V end was cut by 0 bases, the J end by 5 bases, with 10 bases between. This CDR3 is 14 amino acids long. Germline CDR1 and CDR2: ENHRY and SYGVKD. The study left out patients who had uncontrolled infection, other autoimmune disease, pregnancy or lactation. The sample was peripheral blood or thyroid tissue (not recorded which). This receptor was obtained from an adult woman with Graves' disease, either hyperthyroidism or ophthalmopathy (not recorded which). The rearrangement links TRBV10-3 to TRBJ2-5, with D unclear. CDR3 region: CAISESSGSETQYF. In DNA, the CDR3 is TGTGCCATCAGTGAGTCATCGGGCAGTGAGACCCAGTACTTC.